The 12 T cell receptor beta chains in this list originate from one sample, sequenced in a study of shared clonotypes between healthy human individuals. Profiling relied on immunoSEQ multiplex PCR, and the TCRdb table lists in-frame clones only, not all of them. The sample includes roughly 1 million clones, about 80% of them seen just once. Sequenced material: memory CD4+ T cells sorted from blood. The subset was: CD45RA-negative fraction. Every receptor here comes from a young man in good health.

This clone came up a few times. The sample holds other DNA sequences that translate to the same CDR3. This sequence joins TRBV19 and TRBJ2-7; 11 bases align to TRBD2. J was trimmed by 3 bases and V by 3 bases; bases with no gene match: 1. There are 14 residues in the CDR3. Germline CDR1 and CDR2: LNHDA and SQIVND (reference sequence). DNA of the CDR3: TGTGCCAGTAGTATTGGGACTAGCGGCTACGAGCAGTACTTC. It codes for CASSIGTSGYEQYF.

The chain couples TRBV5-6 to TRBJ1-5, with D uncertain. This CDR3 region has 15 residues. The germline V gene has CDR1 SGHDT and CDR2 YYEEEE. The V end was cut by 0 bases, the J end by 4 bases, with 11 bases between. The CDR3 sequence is CASSLAMTGNQPQHF. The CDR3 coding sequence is TGTGCCAGCAGCTTGGCCATGACGGGGAATCAGCCCCAGCATTTT.

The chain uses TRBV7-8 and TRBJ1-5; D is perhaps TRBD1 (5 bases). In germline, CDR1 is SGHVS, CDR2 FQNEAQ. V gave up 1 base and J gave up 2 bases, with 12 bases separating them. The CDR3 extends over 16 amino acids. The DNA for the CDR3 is TGTGCCAGCAGCTTAGATTGGGGGGTGGGCAATCAGCCCCAGCATTTT. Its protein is CASSLDWGVGNQPQHF.

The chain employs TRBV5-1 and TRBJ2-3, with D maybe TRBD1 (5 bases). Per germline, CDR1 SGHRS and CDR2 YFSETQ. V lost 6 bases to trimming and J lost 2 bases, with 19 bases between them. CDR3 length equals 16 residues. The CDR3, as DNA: TGCGCCAGCACCCTTGACAGTTCGGTCAACACAGATACGCAGTATTTT. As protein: CASTLDSSVNTDTQYF.

CDR3 sequence (DNA): TGTGCCAGCAGCTCAGGGGATTCGCGAGGAAACACCATATATTTT. It translates to CASSSGDSRGNTIYF. The rearrangement links TRBV2 to TRBJ1-3; possibly TRBD1 for D (6 bases). CDR3 length: 15 amino acids. V was trimmed by 6 bases and J by 4 bases, leaving 16 bases between them. In germline, CDR1 is SNHLY, CDR2 FYNNEI.

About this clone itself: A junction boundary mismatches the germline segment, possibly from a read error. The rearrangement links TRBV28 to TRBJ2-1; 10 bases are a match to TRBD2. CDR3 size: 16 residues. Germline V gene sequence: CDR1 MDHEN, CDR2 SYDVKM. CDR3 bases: TGCTCCTCCGGGCTAGCGGGGGCCAACTCCTACAATGAGCAGTTCTTC. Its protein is CSSGLAGANSYNEQFF.

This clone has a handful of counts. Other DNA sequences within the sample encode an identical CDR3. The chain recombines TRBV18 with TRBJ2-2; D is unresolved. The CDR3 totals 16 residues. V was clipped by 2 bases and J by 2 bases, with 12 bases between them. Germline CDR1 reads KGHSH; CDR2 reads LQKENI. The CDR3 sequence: CASSPRTAVNTGELFF. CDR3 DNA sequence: TGTGCCAGCTCACCAAGGACGGCCGTAAACACCGGGGAGCTGTTTTTT.

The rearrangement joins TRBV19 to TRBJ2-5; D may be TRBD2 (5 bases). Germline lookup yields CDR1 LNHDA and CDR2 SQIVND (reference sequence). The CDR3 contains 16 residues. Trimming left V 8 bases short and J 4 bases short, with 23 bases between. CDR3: CASPPSGEWASETQYF. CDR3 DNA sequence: TGTGCCAGTCCCCCATCCGGGGAGTGGGCCTCAGAGACCCAGTACTTC.

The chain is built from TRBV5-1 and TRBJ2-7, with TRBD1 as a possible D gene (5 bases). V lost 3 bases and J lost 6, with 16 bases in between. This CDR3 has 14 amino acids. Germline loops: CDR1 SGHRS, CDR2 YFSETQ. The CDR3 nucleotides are TGCGCCAGCAGCTCTAATTTGGGGCAGACCGAGCAGTACTTC. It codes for CASSSNLGQTEQYF.

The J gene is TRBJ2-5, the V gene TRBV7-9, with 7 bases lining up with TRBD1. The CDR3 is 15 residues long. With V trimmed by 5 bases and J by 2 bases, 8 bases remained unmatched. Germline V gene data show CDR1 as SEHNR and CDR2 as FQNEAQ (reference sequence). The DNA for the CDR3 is TGTGCCAGCAGCCTTAACAGGGGACCGCAAGAGACCCAGTACTTC. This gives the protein CASSLNRGPQETQYF.

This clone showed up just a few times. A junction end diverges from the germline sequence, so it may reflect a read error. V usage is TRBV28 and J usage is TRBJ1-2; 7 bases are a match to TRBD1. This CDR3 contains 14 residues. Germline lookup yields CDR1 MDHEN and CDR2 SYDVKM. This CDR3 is CASSIPTGRFSPSF. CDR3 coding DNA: TGTGCCAGCAGTATCCCGACAGGGAGGTTTAGCCCTTCCTTC.

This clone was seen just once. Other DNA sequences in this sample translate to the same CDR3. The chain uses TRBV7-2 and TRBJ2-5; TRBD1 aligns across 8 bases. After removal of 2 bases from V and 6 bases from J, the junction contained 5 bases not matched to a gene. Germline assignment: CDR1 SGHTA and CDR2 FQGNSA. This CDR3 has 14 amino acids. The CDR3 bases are TGTGCCAGCAGCTTACCAGGGGGCGGGAAGACCCAGTACTTC. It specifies CASSLPGGGKTQYF.